This T cell receptor beta chain was documented in a study of PD-L1 blockade in urothelial cancer. Stated time point: pretreatment peripheral blood. Enrolled patients showed locally advanced or metastatic urothelial carcinoma. Each patient gave between 1 and 8 samples of peripheral blood mononuclear cells, which were collected pretreatment and during treatment. A word on this clone: Its antigen remains unidentified.

Between the trimmed V and J ends, which lost 2 bases and 0 bases, there was a span of 7 bases. The CDR3 has 13 residues. The V gene's germline CDR1 is SQVTM and CDR2 ANQGSEA. Whole-study results and caveats: Durable-benefit patients expanded tumor-associated blood clones more at 3 weeks.

The authors spiked synthetic TCR analog templates into each PCR. The table came from immunoSEQ multiplex PCR; TCRdb's copy has only in-frame clones and leaves some out. The sample includes tens of thousands of clones, approximately 80% of them seen just once. This sample comprised PBMCs, obtained around atezolizumab (anti-PD-L1) treatment. The receptor was derived from a man between 70 and 80 years old with urothelial cancer. The rearrangement uses TRBV29-1 and TRBJ1-1; TRBD1 might be the D (5 bases). The CDR3 coding sequence is TGCAGCGTTGAAAAGGGGTTGAACACTGAAGCTTTCTTT. It encodes CSVEKGLNTEAFF.